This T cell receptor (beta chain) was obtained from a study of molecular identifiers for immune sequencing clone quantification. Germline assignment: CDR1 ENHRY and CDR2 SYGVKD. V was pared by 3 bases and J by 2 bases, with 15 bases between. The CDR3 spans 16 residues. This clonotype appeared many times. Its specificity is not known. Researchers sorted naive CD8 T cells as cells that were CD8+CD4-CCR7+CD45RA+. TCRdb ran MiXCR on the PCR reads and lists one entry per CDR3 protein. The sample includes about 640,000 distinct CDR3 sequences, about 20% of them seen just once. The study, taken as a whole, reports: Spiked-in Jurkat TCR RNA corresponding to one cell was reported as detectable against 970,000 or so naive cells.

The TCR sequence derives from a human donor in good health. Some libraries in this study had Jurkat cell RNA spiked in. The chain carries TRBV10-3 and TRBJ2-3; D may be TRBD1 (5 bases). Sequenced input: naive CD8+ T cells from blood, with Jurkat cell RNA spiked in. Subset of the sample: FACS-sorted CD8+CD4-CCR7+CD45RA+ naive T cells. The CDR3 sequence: CAISDPVGHHTDTQYF. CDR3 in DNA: TGTGCCATCAGTGATCCGGTCGGACACCACACAGATACGCAGTATTTT.